The 15 T cell receptor beta chains reported below all come from one sample, sequenced in a study of blood T cell repertoires in COVID-19. Sequencing used immunoSEQ multiplex PCR; TCRdb keeps in-frame clones, though not all of them. The table records approximately 250,000 clones, roughly 88% of them present only once. Sequenced input: PBMCs or T cells enriched from blood (not recorded which). These receptors came from a woman aged 40 to 55 with acute COVID-19.

The chain recombines TRBV28 with TRBJ2-3; D remains unclear. This CDR3 is built from 12 residues. Trimming shortened V by 5 bases and J by 3 bases, and 6 bases separated the two germline ends. CDR1 is MDHEN, CDR2 SYDVKM, per germline. CDR3 in DNA: TGTGCCAGCAGTATTCCGACAGATACGCAGTATTTT. Its protein is CASSIPTDTQYF.

This chain uses TRBV19 with TRBJ2-5; no clear D gene. Per germline, CDR1 LNHDA and CDR2 SQIVND (reference sequence). The CDR3 covers 13 residues. Trimming left V 1 base short and J 5 bases short, with 8 bases between. CDR3 in amino acids: CASSIAVPETQYF. In nucleotides, the CDR3 is TGTGCCAGTAGTATAGCAGTCCCGGAGACCCAGTACTTC.

The chain couples TRBV2 to TRBJ1-5; unclear D gene. Looked up from germline, CDR1 is SNHLY and CDR2 is FYNNEI. V lost 5 bases, J lost 6 bases, and 17 bases lay in between. The CDR3 spans 15 residues. The CDR3 sequence is CASSSGRQLAQPQHF. The CDR3 DNA reads TGTGCCAGCAGTTCCGGACGGCAGCTAGCTCAGCCCCAGCATTTT.

The gene calls are TRBV2 and TRBJ1-5; D is ambiguous. CDR1 and CDR2 from the germline V gene are SNHLY and FYNNEI. Between the trimmed V and J ends, which lost 0 bases and 2 bases, there was a span of 14 bases. CDR3 length: 17 residues. CDR3 sequence (DNA): TGTGCCAGCAGTGAAGCGCTCTGGAAAGGAGGCAATCAGCCCCAGCATTTT. Amino acid sequence: CASSEALWKGGNQPQHF. Using reference TRBV2 and TRBJ1-5 for the parts outside the CDR3, the full variable domain is EPEVTQTPSHQVTQMGQEVILRCVPISNHLYFYWYRQILGQKVEFLVSFYNNEISEKSEIFDDQFSVERPDGSNFTLKIRSTKLEDSAMYFCASSEALWKGGNQPQHFGDGTRLSIL.

Remarks on this clone: Different DNA sequences within this sample yield the same CDR3. The chain links TRBV12-3 or TRBV12-4 to TRBJ1-2; possibly TRBD1 for D (6 bases). The CDR3 loop spans 13 amino acids. Trimming shortened V by 5 bases and J by 4 bases, and 11 bases separated the two germline ends. CDR3 bases: TGTGCCAGCAGTCTCCGGACAGTCTATGGCTACACCTTC. It encodes CASSLRTVYGYTF.

The V call is TRBV6-2 or TRBV6-3, the J call TRBJ2-2; no firm D call. The CDR3 runs 17 residues. The V gene lost 0 bases and the J gene lost 1 base, with 12 bases spanning the gap. Germline V gene lookup returns CDR1 MNHEY and CDR2 SVGEGT. The CDR3 is CASSYSFSRRNTGELFF. The CDR3 DNA is TGTGCCAGCAGTTACTCGTTCAGTCGGAGGAACACCGGGGAGCTGTTTTTT.

V usage is TRBV19 and J usage is TRBJ2-5, with TRBD2 matching 14 bases. Looked up from germline, CDR1 is LNHDA and CDR2 is SQIVND (reference sequence). The V gene end was trimmed by 4 bases and the J gene end by 4 bases; junction bases not matched to a gene: 5. CDR3 length: 16 amino acids. Here the CDR3 reads CASSSGLAGGPETQYF. The CDR3 region has the DNA TGTGCCAGTAGTAGCGGACTAGCGGGAGGCCCAGAGACCCAGTACTTC.

V and J are TRBV28 and TRBJ1-5; a possible D gene is TRBD1 (6 bases). V was pared by 3 bases and J by 2 bases, with 11 bases between. CDR3 length: 15 residues. The germline CDR1 and CDR2 sequences are MDHEN and SYDVKM. This CDR3 is CASSFESGGNQPQHF. In nucleotides, the CDR3 is TGTGCCAGCAGTTTTGAGTCAGGGGGCAATCAGCCCCAGCATTTT.

The rearrangement links TRBV19 to TRBJ1-6, with D perhaps TRBD1 (5 bases). Looked up from germline, CDR1 is LNHDA and CDR2 is SQIVND (reference sequence). The V gene lost 5 bases and the J gene lost 5 bases, with 13 bases spanning the gap. The CDR3 extends over 15 amino acids. This CDR3 reads CASSSQGLNNSPLHF. The CDR3 DNA sequence: TGTGCCAGTAGTTCGCAGGGTCTAAATAATTCACCCCTCCACTTT.

V gene TRBV4-3 combines with J gene TRBJ1-1; 12 bases are a match to TRBD1. CDR1 LGHNA and CDR2 YSLEER come from the germline V gene. The junction had 10 bases not matched to a gene; V was cut back by 0 bases and J by 14 bases. The CDR3 loop spans 15 amino acids. The CDR3 region is CASSQEPGTGGEWFF. The CDR3 DNA is TGCGCCAGCAGCCAAGAGCCCGGGACAGGGGGCGAGTGGTTCTTT.

V is TRBV6-2 or TRBV6-3 and J is TRBJ2-7, with D possibly being TRBD1 (5 bases). Germline-derived CDR1 and CDR2 are MNHEY and SVGEGT. This CDR3 contains 13 residues. Trimming stripped 4 bases from V and 2 bases from J, with 9 bases between. CDR3 nucleotide sequence: TGTGCCAGCAGTTGGGGCGAAACCTACGAGCAGTACGTC. This sequence encodes CASSWGETYEQYV.

This chain joins TRBV25-1 and TRBJ2-5, with 8 bases lining up with TRBD1. J was trimmed by 1 base and V by 4 bases; bases with no gene match: 5. CDR1 and CDR2 (germline): MGHDK, SYGVNS. The CDR3 is 15 residues long. The CDR3 DNA reads as TGTGCCAGCAGTGGGGGACAGGCCCCCCAAGAGACCCAGTACTTC. Its protein is CASSGGQAPQETQYF.

The CDR3 sequence is CASSPRDRGTQQPQHF. DNA of the CDR3: TGTGCCAGCAGTCCCAGGGACAGGGGAACGCAGCAGCCCCAGCATTTT. This chain links TRBV28 with TRBJ1-5, with 10 nucleotides matching TRBD1. CDR1 and CDR2 from the germline V gene are MDHEN and SYDVKM. The CDR3 has 16 amino acids. V lost 5 bases to trimming and J lost 7 bases; unmatched junction nucleotides: 11.

The chain employs TRBV12-3 or TRBV12-4 and TRBJ1-2; D unclear. This CDR3 contains 13 residues. V gave up 1 base and J gave up 13 bases, with 16 bases separating them. The DNA of the CDR3 is TGTGCCAGCAGTTTAGAGCTGGAGTCATTGGGCACCTTC. This translates into CASSLELESLGTF.

Regarding this clone: Other DNA sequences within the sample encode an identical CDR3. The chain carries TRBV28 and TRBJ2-7; 7 bases align to TRBD1. The length of the CDR3 is 14 residues. J lost 1 base, V lost 6 bases, and 6 bases had no gene match. Germline CDR1 MDHEN, CDR2 SYDVKM. CDR3 residues: CASSSGGASYEQYF. The CDR3 nucleotides are TGTGCCAGCAGCTCAGGGGGAGCATCCTACGAGCAGTACTTC.